This TCR beta chain was obtained from a study of human T cells and chemical hapten exposure. Documented time point: healthy volunteer bleed at 6 weeks. Unfractionated whole blood was the source of the extracted total RNA. It was the library that attached unique molecular identifiers to individual cDNA molecules. Via MiXCR, TCRdb re-called the RACE reads, giving one row per CDR3 protein. This sample carries roughly 71,000 distinct CDR3 sequences, 6% to 7% of them seen once, and the ten largest clones take 3% to 4%. V lost 0 bases and J 3 bases, leaving 9 bases between the germline ends. The CDR3 length is 14 residues. The germline gives CDR1 SGHRS, CDR2 YFSETQ.

The sample comprised whole blood. The receptor comes from a female donor in good health. Some clones in this sample may be carry-over from other donors' samples. V usage is TRBV5-1 and J usage is TRBJ1-1; no firm D call. The CDR3 is CASSLENRYTEAFF. In DNA, the CDR3 is TGCGCCAGCAGCTTGGAAAATAGATACACTGAAGCTTTCTTT.